Sequencing of this T cell receptor (beta chain) was carried out in a study of T cell repertoires in cytomegalovirus infection. About the study: An indication of both CMV infection and matching HLA type came from public TCR beta signatures. The study's findings and limits: Using cumulative public TCR beta family frequency, the authors identified those who carried CMV together with the relevant HLA. Ex vivo responses were dominated by HLA-C-restricted CMV-specific TCR beta clonotypes.

The CDR3 totals 17 residues. Germline V gene data show CDR1 as SGHVS and CDR2 as FNYEAQ. Deletions cut 5 bases from V and 1 base from J, with 18 bases between. This clonotype was observed at least ten times. No antigen is known for it. TCRdb processed the reads anew with MiXCR; each CDR3 protein has one entry. The sample shows approximately 250,000 distinct CDR3 sequences, about 5.9% of them seen only once. The sample taken for sequencing was PBMCs. This sequence was found in a human donor in good health (CMV status not recorded). Some clones in this sample may be carry-over from other donors' samples. The chain carries TRBV7-6 and TRBJ1-5; D is perhaps TRBD1 (5 bases). The CDR3 DNA sequence: TGTGCCAGCAGCCCCGGGACCTTACATGGGAGCAATCAGCCCCAGCATTTT. Residues: CASSPGTLHGSNQPQHF.